The 10 T cell receptor beta chains given below trace back to one sample, sequenced in a study of CD4 and CD8 cells across lung adenocarcinoma regions. TCRdb passed the PCR reads through MiXCR, listing each CDR3 protein once. The sample lists tens of thousands of distinct CDR3 sequences; approximately 50% were seen once. Sample: CD8+ T cells from the center of a lung tumor. The receptors here all came from a male donor with lung adenocarcinoma. The CD4 and CD8 labels of this study may be unreliable.

The gene calls are TRBV10-3 and TRBJ2-3, with D unclear. The length of the CDR3 is 13 residues. The germline V gene encodes CDR1 ENHRY and CDR2 SYGVKD. This CDR3 is CVSSEQNTNMQYF. CDR3 bases: TGTGTCTCGAGTGAGCAGAACACAAACATGCAGTATTTT.

About this clonotype: A much larger clone lies one base from this, so it may be a read error. Written as DNA, the CDR3 is TGTGCCAGCAGCTCCACCTCCTACGAGCAGTTCTTC. Protein: CASSSTSYEQFF. The chain carries TRBV7-6 and TRBJ2-1; D uncertain. Germline V gene lookup returns CDR1 SGHVS and CDR2 FNYEAQ. V lost 4 bases and J lost 10, with 11 bases in between. CDR3 size: 12 residues.

The J gene is TRBJ2-1, the V gene TRBV7-9; D gene uncertain. CDR1 SEHNR and CDR2 FQNEAQ come from the germline V gene (reference sequence). The V end was cut by 5 bases, the J end by 0 bases, with 14 bases between. This CDR3 has 16 residues. CDR3 in amino acids: CASSPDPLCSYNEQFF. The CDR3 DNA is TGTGCCAGCAGCCCCGACCCACTGTGCTCCTACAATGAGCAGTTCTTC.

Only a few counts were recorded for this clonotype. V is TRBV6-1 and J is TRBJ2-1; TRBD1 aligns across 7 bases. V lost 6 bases, J lost 6 bases, and 8 bases stayed unmatched. CDR3 length: 14 residues. Germline-derived CDR1 and CDR2 are MNHNS and SASEGT. The CDR3 loop is CASRRQGVSNEQFF. The CDR3 bases are TGTGCCAGCAGGAGACAGGGAGTCTCCAATGAGCAGTTCTTC.

By share, this clonotype ranks as medium-sized. The chain uses TRBV10-1 and TRBJ2-1, with D possibly matching TRBD2 (6 bases). Per germline, CDR1 WNHNN and CDR2 SYGVQD (reference sequence). The V end was cut by 4 bases, the J end by 3 bases, with 16 bases between. This CDR3 is 16 amino acids long. CDR3 amino acids: CASSVGGRINYNEQFF. In DNA, the CDR3 is TGCGCCAGCAGTGTTGGAGGGCGGATTAACTACAATGAGCAGTTCTTC.

This clonotype was seen ten or more times. The chain has TRBV12-3 or TRBV12-4 and TRBJ2-3; the D is unclear. V was shortened by 6 bases and J by 8 bases, with 6 bases between the two germline ends. The CDR3 is 10 amino acids. The CDR3 DNA follows: TGTGCCAGCAGCCAAGGTACGCAGTATTTT. It encodes CASSQGTQYF.

In this sample, this clonotype turned up a few times. The chain uses TRBV3-1 and TRBJ2-1, with 12 bases identical to TRBD1. Matching the DNA end better, TRBJ2-5 makes the J call doubtful. Germline V gene sequence: CDR1 LGHDT, CDR2 YNNKEL (reference sequence). This CDR3 is 16 amino acids long. CDR3 amino acids: CASRAGTGGEWETQYF. CDR3 nucleotides: TGTGCCAGCAGGGCCGGGACAGGGGGCGAGTGGGAGACCCAGTACTTC.

The table lists this clonotype with many counts. The chain is built from TRBV6-1 and TRBJ1-5; D is unclear. Germline assignment: CDR1 MNHNS and CDR2 SASEGT. V was clipped by 6 bases and J by 5 bases, with 11 bases between them. This CDR3 is built from 13 residues. CDR3 sequence (DNA): TGTGCCAGCAGCGAGGCTTTCGATCAGCCCCAGCATTTT. It is translated as CASSEAFDQPQHF.

The V call is TRBV6-1, the J call TRBJ2-1; maybe TRBD2 (7 bases). Matching the DNA end better, TRBJ2-4 makes the J call doubtful. The CDR3 extends over 16 amino acids. CDR1 is MNHNS, CDR2 SASEGT, per germline. The CDR3 reads CACGGPGGRDQEIQYF. In nucleotides, the CDR3 is TGTGCCTGTGGGGGCCCGGGGGGCCGTGACCAAGAGATTCAGTACTTC.

This clonotype was seen a few times. This chain connects TRBV27 to TRBJ2-1; D gene ambiguous. The tail of the sequence fits TRBJ2-7 better, so the J call may be wrong. Germline V gene data show CDR1 as MNHEY and CDR2 as SMNVEV (reference sequence). The CDR3 loop spans 11 amino acids. The CDR3 reads CASSSAYEQYF. CDR3 in DNA: TGTGCCAGCAGTTCGGCCTACGAGCAGTACTTC.